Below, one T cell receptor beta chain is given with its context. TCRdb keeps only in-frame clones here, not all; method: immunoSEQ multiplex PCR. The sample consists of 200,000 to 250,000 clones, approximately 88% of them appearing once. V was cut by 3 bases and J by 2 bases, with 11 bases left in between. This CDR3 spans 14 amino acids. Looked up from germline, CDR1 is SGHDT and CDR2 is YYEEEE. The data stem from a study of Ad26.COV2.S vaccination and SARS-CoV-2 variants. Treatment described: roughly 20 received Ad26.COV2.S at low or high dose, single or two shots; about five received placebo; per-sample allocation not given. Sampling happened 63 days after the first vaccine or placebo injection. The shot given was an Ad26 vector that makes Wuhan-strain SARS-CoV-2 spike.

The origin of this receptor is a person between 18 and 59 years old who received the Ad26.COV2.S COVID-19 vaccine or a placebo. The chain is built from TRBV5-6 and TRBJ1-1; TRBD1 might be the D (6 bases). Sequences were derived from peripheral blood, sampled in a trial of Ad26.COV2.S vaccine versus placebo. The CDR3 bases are TGTGCCAGCAGCTACCTGGACAGAAACACTGAAGCTTTCTTT. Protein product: CASSYLDRNTEAFF. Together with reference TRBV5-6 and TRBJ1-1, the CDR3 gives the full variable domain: DAGVTQSPTHLIKTRGQQVTLRCSPKSGHDTVSWYQQALGQGPQFIFQYYEEEERQRGNFPDRFSGHQFPNYSSELNVNALLLGDSALYLCASSYLDRNTEAFFGQGTRLTVV.